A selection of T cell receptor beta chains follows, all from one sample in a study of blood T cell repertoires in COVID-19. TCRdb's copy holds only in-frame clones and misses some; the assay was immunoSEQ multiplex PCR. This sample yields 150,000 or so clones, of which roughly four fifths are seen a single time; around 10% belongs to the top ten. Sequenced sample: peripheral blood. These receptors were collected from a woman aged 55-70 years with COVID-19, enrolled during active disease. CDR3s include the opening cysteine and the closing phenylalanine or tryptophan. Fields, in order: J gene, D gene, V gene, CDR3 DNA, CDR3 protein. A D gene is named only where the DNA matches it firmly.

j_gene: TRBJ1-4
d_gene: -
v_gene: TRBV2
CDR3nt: TGTGCCAGCAGTCAGGGGTCTAATGAAAAACTGTTTTTT
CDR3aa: CASSQGSNEKLFF

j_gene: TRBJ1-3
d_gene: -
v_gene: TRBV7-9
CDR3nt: TGTGCCAGCAGCTTCAACACTGGAAACACCATATATTTT
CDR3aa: CASSFNTGNTIYF

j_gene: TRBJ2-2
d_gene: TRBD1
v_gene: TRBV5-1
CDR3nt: TGCGCCAGCAGCTTCGGACAGGGTAACACCGGGGAGCTGTTTTTT
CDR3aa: CASSFGQGNTGELFF

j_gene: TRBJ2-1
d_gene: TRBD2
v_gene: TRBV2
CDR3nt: TGTGCCAGCGGACTAGCGGGGGGGCCCAATGAGCAGTTCTTC
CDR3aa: CASGLAGGPNEQFF

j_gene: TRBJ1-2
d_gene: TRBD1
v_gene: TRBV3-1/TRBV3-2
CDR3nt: TGTGCCAGCAGCGAAGGGACAGGGGCCAGGAGTGGCTACACCTTC
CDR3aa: CASSEGTGARSGYTF

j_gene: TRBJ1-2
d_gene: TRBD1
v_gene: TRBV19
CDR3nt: TGTGCCAGTAGTATGGACAGGGGGGAAGTAGGCTACACCTTC
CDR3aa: CASSMDRGEVGYTF

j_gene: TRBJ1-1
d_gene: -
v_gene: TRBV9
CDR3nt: TGTGCCAGCAGCGTGGGGGGATCCACTGAAGCTTTCTTT
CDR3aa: CASSVGGSTEAFF

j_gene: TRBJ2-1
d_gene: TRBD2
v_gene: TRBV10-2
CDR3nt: TGCGCCAGCAGAAGGACTAGCGGGAATCACAATGAGCAGTTCTTC
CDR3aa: CASRRTSGNHNEQFF

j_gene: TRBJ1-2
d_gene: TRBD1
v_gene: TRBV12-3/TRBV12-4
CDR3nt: TGTGCCAGCAGTGGGACAGGGCTTTATGGCTACACCTTC
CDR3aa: CASSGTGLYGYTF

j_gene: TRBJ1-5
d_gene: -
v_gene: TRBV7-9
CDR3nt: TGTGCCAGCAGCTTAGCGCAGGGCAGGGGACCTCAGCCCCAGCATTTT
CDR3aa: CASSLAQGRGPQPQHF